This section outlines one T cell receptor (beta chain) sequence together with its context. This specimen belongs to a study of blood T cell repertoires in COVID-19. Germline loops: CDR1 SGHDT, CDR2 YYEEEE. The V segment lost 7 bases and the J segment 6 bases; nucleotides outside the gene matches: 19. The CDR3 extends over 18 amino acids. Sequencing was performed with immunoSEQ multiplex PCR; in TCRdb, only in-frame clones are kept and a portion is missing. The top ten hold about 5.4% of the sample, which has approximately 110,000 clones, around 86% seen once. The TCR sequence derives from a human donor in a cohort sampled during active COVID-19. The J gene is TRBJ1-2, the V gene TRBV5-6; 12 nucleotides match TRBD1. Sequenced: peripheral blood. For the CDR3, the DNA is TGTGCCAGCCACATATCAGGGGACAGGGGGCTAAATTTTCATGGCTACACCTTC. Translated, it gives CASHISGDRGLNFHGYTF. Supplemented by reference TRBV5-6 and TRBJ1-2, the full variable domain reads DAGVTQSPTHLIKTRGQQVTLRCSPKSGHDTVSWYQQALGQGPQFIFQYYEEEERQRGNFPDRFSGHQFPNYSSELNVNALLLGDSALYLCASHISGDRGLNFHGYTFGSGTRLTVV.